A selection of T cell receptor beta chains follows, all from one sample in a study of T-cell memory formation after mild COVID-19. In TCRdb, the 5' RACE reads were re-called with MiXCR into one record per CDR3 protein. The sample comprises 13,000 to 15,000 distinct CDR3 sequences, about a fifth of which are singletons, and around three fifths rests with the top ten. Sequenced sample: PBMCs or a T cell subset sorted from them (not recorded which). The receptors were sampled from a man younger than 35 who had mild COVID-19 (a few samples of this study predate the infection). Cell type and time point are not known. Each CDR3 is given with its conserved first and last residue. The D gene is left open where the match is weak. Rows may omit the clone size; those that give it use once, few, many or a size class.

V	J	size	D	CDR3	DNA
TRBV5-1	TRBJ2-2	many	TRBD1	CASSFRTGANTGELFF	TGCGCCAGCAGCTTCCGGACAGGGGCTAACACCGGGGAGCTGTTTTTT
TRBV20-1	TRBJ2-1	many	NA	CSATDLEGLNEQFF	TGCAGTGCTACCGATCTTGAGGGTCTCAATGAGCAGTTCTTC
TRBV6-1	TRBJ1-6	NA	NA	CASIEEVSYNSPLHF	TGTGCCAGCATTGAGGAGGTTTCCTATAATTCACCCCTCCACTTT
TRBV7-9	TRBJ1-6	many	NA	CASSSTRTSANSPLHF	TGTGCCAGCAGTTCAACCCGGACATCGGCGAATTCACCCCTCCACTTT
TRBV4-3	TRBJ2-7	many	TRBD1	CASSLWTGHGYEQYF	TGCGCCAGCAGCCTCTGGACAGGGCATGGATACGAGCAGTACTTC
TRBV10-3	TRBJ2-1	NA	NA	CATGNNEQFF	TGTGCCACCGGAAACAATGAGCAGTTCTTC
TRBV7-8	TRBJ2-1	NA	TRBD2	CASSPSGLAGGNEQFF	TGTGCCAGCAGCCCATCCGGACTAGCGGGGGGAAATGAGCAGTTCTTC
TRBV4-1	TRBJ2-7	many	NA	CASSQEFGTRPSEQYF	TGCGCCAGCAGCCAAGAATTCGGTACAAGGCCGAGCGAGCAGTACTTC
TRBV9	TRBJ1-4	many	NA	CASSVVGDPGKLFF	TGTGCCAGCAGCGTAGTAGGAGACCCCGGGAAACTGTTTTTT
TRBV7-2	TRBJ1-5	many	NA	CASSLFGQPQHF	TGTGCCAGCAGCTTATTCGGTCAGCCCCAGCATTTT
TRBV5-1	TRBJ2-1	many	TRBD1	CASSITGRTGNEQFF	TGCGCCAGCAGCATCACGGGACGGACAGGCAATGAGCAGTTCTTC
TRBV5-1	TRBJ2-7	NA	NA	CASSFGDYEQYF	TGCGCCAGCAGCTTTGGGGACTACGAGCAGTACTTC
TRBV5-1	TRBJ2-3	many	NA	CASSFVWGAPTDTQYF	TGCGCCAGCAGCTTTGTGTGGGGGGCCCCCACAGATACGCAGTATTTT
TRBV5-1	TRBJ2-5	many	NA	CASSLDSETQYF	TGCGCCAGCAGCTTGGACAGTGAGACCCAGTACTTC
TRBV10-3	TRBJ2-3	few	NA	CAISALSTDAQYF	TGTGCCATCAGTGCCCTAAGCACAGATGCGCAGTATTTT
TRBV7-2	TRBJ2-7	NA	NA	CASRPVGGRGAYEQYF	TGTGCCAGCAGGCCCGTGGGGGGGCGCGGGGCCTACGAGCAGTACTTC
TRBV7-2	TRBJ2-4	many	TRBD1	CASSATGDIQYF	TGTGCCAGCAGCGCGACAGGGGACATTCAGTACTTC
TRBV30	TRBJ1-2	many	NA	CAWRGENYGYTF	TGTGCCTGGCGGGGGGAGAACTATGGCTACACCTTC
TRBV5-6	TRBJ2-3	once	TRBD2	CASSPPGGVRDTQYF	TGTGCCAGCAGCCCCCCGGGAGGGGTTAGAGATACGCAGTATTTT
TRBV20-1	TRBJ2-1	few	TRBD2	CSARDWRGGYNEQFF	TGCAGTGCTAGAGATTGGCGGGGGGGCTACAATGAGCAGTTCTTC
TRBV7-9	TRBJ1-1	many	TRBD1	CASSLGTGATEAFF	TGTGCCAGCAGCTTAGGGACAGGGGCCACTGAAGCTTTCTTT
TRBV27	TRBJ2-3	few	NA	CASSTPHFRKGTDTDTQYF	TGTGCCAGCAGCACTCCCCATTTCCGCAAAGGCACAGACACAGATACGCAGTATTTT
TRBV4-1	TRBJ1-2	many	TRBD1	CASSQVDRDNYGYTF	TGCGCCAGCAGCCAAGTCGACAGGGATAACTATGGCTACACCTTC
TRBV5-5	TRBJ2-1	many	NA	CASTVTGFNEQFF	TGTGCCAGCACCGTGACAGGTTTTAATGAGCAGTTCTTC
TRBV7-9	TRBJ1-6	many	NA	CATLDRNNSPLHF	TGTGCCACCTTAGACAGGAATAATTCACCCCTCCACTTT
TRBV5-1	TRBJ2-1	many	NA	CASSWDEPSYNEQFF	TGCGCCAGCAGCTGGGACGAGCCCTCCTACAATGAGCAGTTCTTC
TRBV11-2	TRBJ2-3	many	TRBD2	CASSLDPHGLAGGDSTDTQYF	TGTGCCAGCAGCTTAGATCCCCACGGACTAGCGGGGGGGGACAGCACAGATACGCAGTATTTT
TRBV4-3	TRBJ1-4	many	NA	CASSQTLRDYEKLFF	TGCGCCAGCAGCCAAACTTTGCGGGATTATGAAAAACTGTTTTTT
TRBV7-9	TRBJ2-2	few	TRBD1	CATIGQGITGELFF	TGTGCCACCATAGGACAGGGCATCACCGGGGAGCTGTTTTTT
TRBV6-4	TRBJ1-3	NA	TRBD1	CASSDSIGTGRGNTIYF	TGTGCCAGCAGTGACTCGATTGGGACAGGGAGAGGAAACACCATATATTTT
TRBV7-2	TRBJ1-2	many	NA	CASSLRRGGGYTF	TGTGCCAGCAGCTTAAGGAGGGGGGGTGGCTACACCTTC